The source of this T cell receptor beta chain is a study of T cell changes during pregnancy in multiple sclerosis. Libraries were prepared by immunoSEQ multiplex PCR; TCRdb keeps only in-frame clonotypes and omits some of them. This table has 99,000 or so clones, approximately 93% appearing once. CDR1 is LNHDA and CDR2 is SQIVND in the germline V gene (reference sequence). The V gene end was trimmed by 2 bases and the J gene end by 10 bases; junction bases not matched to a gene: 3. The CDR3 runs to 13 residues. The genes are TRBV19 and TRBJ1-4; 8 bases line up with TRBD1. The clonotype originates from a female donor with multiple sclerosis, enrolled in a pregnancy study. The sequencing here drew on peripheral blood, taken after pregnancy. CDR3 nucleotides: TGTGCCAGTAGTATACAGGGGGCTGGAAAACTGTTTTTT. It translates to CASSIQGAGKLFF.